Listed below are T cell receptor beta chains from one sample, sequenced in a study of response to subunit inactivated influenza vaccine. TCRdb analysed the RT-PCR reads with MiXCR anew, one entry per CDR3 protein. The sample has about 540,000 distinct CDR3 sequences, roughly a quarter seen once; the top ten hold 2.5% to 3%. The same sample was also studied in work on T cells expressing NK-cell markers.

This specimen was CD4+ T cells sorted from PBMCs, taken 11 to 12 days after vaccination. Receptors were obtained from a man aged 45 to 65 who received an inactivated influenza vaccine. CDR3s include the opening cysteine and the closing phenylalanine or tryptophan. Each record gives: V gene, J gene, clone size, D gene, CDR3 DNA, CDR3 protein. A D gene is named only where the DNA matches it firmly. The size field is filled for only some rows; it gives once, few, many or a size class.

>TRBV23-1|TRBJ1-4|few|-
TGCGCCAGCAGTCAATCCCCGGGGAGCCATGAAAAACTGTTTTTT
CASSQSPGSHEKLFF
>TRBV20-1|TRBJ2-3|few|TRBD2
TGCAGTGCTAGGGTTAGGCGGGAGGTAGATACGCAGTATTTT
CSARVRREVDTQYF
>TRBV20-1|TRBJ2-7|many|TRBD1
TGCAGTGCTAGGGGGCAGGGGGTGTACGAGCAGTACTTC
CSARGQGVYEQYF
>TRBV4-2|TRBJ2-7|-|TRBD1
TGTGCCAGCAGCCAAGATCGGGCAGGGGGCCCGGGGCAGTACTTC
CASSQDRAGGPGQYF
>TRBV20-1|TRBJ1-4|-|-
TGCAGTGCTAGAGTTCCGGGTACAACAACTAATGAAAAACTGTTTTTT
CSARVPGTTTNEKLFF
>TRBV5-1|TRBJ2-3|many|-
TGCGCCAGCAGCTTGAGCGGGAGCACAGATACGCAGTATTTT
CASSLSGSTDTQYF
>TRBV6-5|TRBJ1-4|-|-
TGTGCCAGCAGTTACTCGAGGTCCGGGGGGCTTAAGGAAAAACTGTTTTTT
CASSYSRSGGLKEKLFF
>TRBV27|TRBJ2-7|-|TRBD2
TGTGCCAGCAGTTTCGGCGGGAGATGGTACGAGCAGTACTTC
CASSFGGRWYEQYF
>TRBV5-1|TRBJ2-1|few|TRBD2
TGCGCCAGCAGAGCTAGCGGGAGTTACAATGAGCAGTTCTTC
CASRASGSYNEQFF
>TRBV28|TRBJ2-5|-|-
TGTGCCAGCAGTTTAGCGAAAGAGACCCAGTACTTC
CASSLAKETQYF